This TCR beta chain was sequenced in a study of blood T cell repertoires in COVID-19. V dropped 5 bases and J dropped 1; count of bases not matched to a gene: 3. This CDR3 has 14 amino acids. The germline gives CDR1 SGHKS, CDR2 YYEKEE (reference sequence). Sequenced by immunoSEQ multiplex PCR; TCRdb stores in-frame clones only, minus some. The table shows approximately 190,000 clones, with more than 85% occurring only once. Material: peripheral blood. The chain is built from TRBV5-5 and TRBJ1-3; TRBD1 matches at 7 bases. The TCR sequence derives from a man aged 70-80 years with active or convalescent COVID-19. For the CDR3, the DNA is TGTGCCAGCAGACCGACAGGGTCTGGAAACACCATATATTTT. It encodes CASRPTGSGNTIYF.